The source of this TCR beta chain is a study of T cell repertoires in cytomegalovirus infection. The study's findings and limits: The ex vivo response was dominated by HLA-C-restricted CMV-specific TCR beta clonotypes.

Trimming at V came to 10 bases and at J to 1 base, leaving 7 bases not matched to a gene. There are 14 residues in the CDR3. The germline gives CDR1 SGHTA, CDR2 FQGNSA. Concerning this clonotype: The antigen is not known.

In TCRdb, the reads were re-called with MiXCR into one record per CDR3 protein. This sample has hundreds of thousands of distinct CDR3 sequences; about 42% occur once, and the top ten carry around two fifths. The sequencing used cultured PBMCs, collected from culture after CMV antigen stimulation. The receptor was derived from a human donor in good health (CMV status not recorded). Some clones in this sample may be carry-over from other donors' samples. V and J are TRBV7-2 and TRBJ2-7; 10 bases align to TRBD2. The CDR3 sequence: CATAWTSGSYEQYF. CDR3 nucleotide sequence: TGTGCCACCGCCTGGACTAGCGGTTCCTACGAGCAGTACTTC.